These 27 T cell receptor beta chains originate from one sample sequenced in a study of blood T cell repertoires in COVID-19. Profiling relied on immunoSEQ multiplex PCR, and the TCRdb table lists in-frame clones only, not all of them. Of 250,000 to 300,000 clones in the sample, 88% were seen once. Material: PBMCs or T cells enriched from blood (not recorded which). The receptors here all came from a woman aged 30 to 39 who had recovered from COVID-19.

This sequence joins TRBV25-1 and TRBJ2-1; 13 nucleotides agree with TRBD2. Looked up from germline, CDR1 is MGHDK and CDR2 is SYGVNS. Unmatched junction bases numbered 11, after V lost 6 bases and J lost 6 bases. The CDR3 runs 17 residues. CDR3 protein: CASRKTSGRAYGNEQFF. As DNA, the CDR3 is TGTGCCAGCAGGAAAACTAGCGGGAGGGCCTACGGCAATGAGCAGTTCTTC.

The chain couples TRBV24-1 to TRBJ1-1; no clear D. Trimming left V 3 bases short and J 1 base short, with 11 bases between. Germline assignment: CDR1 KGHDR and CDR2 SFDVKD. CDR3 length: 15 amino acids. The CDR3 bases are TGTGCCACCAGTGATCCAAGGAGTGGGAACACTGAAGCTTTCTTT. Its translation is CATSDPRSGNTEAFF.

The chain joins TRBV3-1 (or the pseudogene TRBV3-2) to TRBJ2-7; 10 bases fit TRBD2. The CDR3 runs 16 residues. Germline lookup yields CDR1 LGHDT and CDR2 YNNKEL (reference sequence). After removal of 0 bases from V and 3 bases from J, the junction contained 5 bases not matched to a gene. DNA for the CDR3: TGTGCCAGCAGCCAAGAATTGCTAGCGGGAGTCTACGAGCAGTACTTC. Translating it yields CASSQELLAGVYEQYF.

The rearrangement uses TRBV11-1 and TRBJ2-7; D may be TRBD1 (6 bases). The V end was cut by 1 base, the J end by 1 base, with 11 bases between. This CDR3 has 15 residues. Germline CDR1 SGHAT, CDR2 FQDESV (reference sequence). CDR3 protein: CASSLGTEISYEQYF. CDR3 nucleotide sequence: TGTGCCAGCAGCTTAGGGACAGAAATTTCCTACGAGCAGTACTTC.

V gene TRBV6-5 combines with J gene TRBJ2-1; 9 nucleotides line up with TRBD1. The CDR3 is 14 residues long. J gave up 2 bases and V 5 bases, and 1 base lay outside the gene matches. Per the germline V gene, CDR1 is MNHEY and CDR2 is SVGAGI. CDR3: CASSTGGPYNEQFF. As DNA, the CDR3 is TGTGCCAGCAGTACAGGGGGCCCCTACAATGAGCAGTTCTTC.

J is TRBJ1-1 and V is TRBV2; 7 positions match TRBD1. The CDR3 spans 14 residues. The junction had 5 bases not matched to a gene; V was cut back by 6 bases and J by 1 base. Germline CDR1 is SNHLY and CDR2 is FYNNEI. Here the CDR3 DNA reads TGTGCCAGCAGGGAGACAGGGCAGAACACTGAAGCTTTCTTT. Translated: CASRETGQNTEAFF.

This clone appeared a few times. V is TRBV10-3 and J is TRBJ2-7, with D perhaps matching TRBD1 (6 bases). Between the trimmed V and J ends, which lost 10 bases and 2 bases, there was a span of 15 bases. Germline V gene data show CDR1 as ENHRY and CDR2 as SYGVKD. The CDR3 loop spans 13 amino acids. The CDR3 region has the DNA TGTGCCACCAGGGACACCCTAGCCTACGAGCAGTACTTC. It codes for CATRDTLAYEQYF.

This chain links TRBV28 with TRBJ1-6, with TRBD1 matching over 8 bases. V shed 3 bases, J shed 10 bases, and the junction held 11 bases outside the gene matches. The CDR3 contains 16 residues. Looked up from germline, CDR1 is MDHEN and CDR2 is SYDVKM. The CDR3 bases are TGTGCCAGCAGTTTTACCCGGACAGGGCTAAGATCACCCCTCCACTTT. Translated, it gives CASSFTRTGLRSPLHF.

The V and J genes are TRBV5-4 and TRBJ2-7; no firm D call. The CDR3 runs to 14 residues. The V and J ends lost 0 bases and 2 bases respectively, with 9 bases between them. CDR1 SGHNT and CDR2 YYREEE come from the germline V gene (reference sequence). CDR3 region: CASSLASPPYEQYF. The DNA of the CDR3 is TGTGCCAGCAGCTTGGCGAGCCCCCCCTACGAGCAGTACTTC.

The chain uses TRBV27 and TRBJ2-7; possibly TRBD2 for D (6 bases). Trimming stripped 5 bases from V and 2 bases from J, with 16 bases between. CDR1 and CDR2 (germline): MNHEY, SMNVEV (reference sequence). CDR3 length: 15 residues. CDR3 DNA sequence: TGTGCCAGCAGTCCTACGAGCGGGCGCACCTACGAGCAGTACTTC. Protein sequence: CASSPTSGRTYEQYF.

V is TRBV9 and J is TRBJ2-3; D is undetermined. Trimming removed 0 bases at V and 3 bases at J, with 11 bases between. This CDR3 has 15 amino acids. The germline V gene has CDR1 SGDLS and CDR2 YYNGEE. This CDR3 is CASSVGYGGTDTQYF. As DNA, the CDR3 is TGTGCCAGCAGCGTAGGATATGGCGGAACAGATACGCAGTATTTT.

The J gene is TRBJ2-5, the V gene TRBV9, with TRBD2 matching over 13 bases. The junction had 6 bases not matched to a gene; V was cut back by 2 bases and J by 5 bases. This CDR3 region has 16 residues. Germline V gene sequence: CDR1 SGDLS, CDR2 YYNGEE. DNA of the CDR3: TGTGCCAGCAGCGTCACTAGCGGGAGGGCCGCGGAGACCCAGTACTTC. The encoded protein is CASSVTSGRAAETQYF.

The chain is built from TRBV4-3 and TRBJ2-3, with 8 nucleotides matching TRBD2. From germline, CDR1 is LGHNA and CDR2 YSLEER. The CDR3 has 21 amino acids. V shed 0 bases and J 2 bases; nucleotides not matched to a gene: 19. The CDR3 nucleotides read TGCGCCAGCAGCCAAGATCGAGGCGACTCGGGGGGGGCTGGGTTCACAGATACGCAGTATTTT. Amino acid sequence: CASSQDRGDSGGAGFTDTQYF.

V gene TRBV27 combines with J gene TRBJ1-1; 7 bases fit TRBD1. V lost 5 bases, J lost 0 bases, and 6 bases stayed unmatched. This CDR3 is 15 amino acids long. Germline V gives CDR1 MNHEY, CDR2 SMNVEV (reference sequence). This CDR3 is CASSQMTGLNTEAFF. In nucleotides, the CDR3 is TGTGCCAGCAGTCAAATGACAGGGTTGAACACTGAAGCTTTCTTT.

The chain carries TRBV24-1 and TRBJ2-4, with unresolved D. The length of the CDR3 is 15 residues. Germline V lookup: CDR1 KGHDR, CDR2 SFDVKD. The V and J ends lost 3 bases and 5 bases respectively, with 13 bases between them. CDR3 bases: TGTGCCACCAGTGATCCACGACACCCTGAAAACATTCAGTACTTC. Amino acids: CATSDPRHPENIQYF.

This clone was recorded only once. The chain combines TRBV3-1 (or the pseudogene TRBV3-2) with TRBJ1-5; D ambiguous. CDR1 and CDR2 from the germline V gene are LGHDT and YNNKEL (reference sequence). The V and J ends lost 1 base and 5 bases respectively, with 6 bases between them. The CDR3 has 13 residues. The CDR3 DNA sequence: TGTGCCAGCAGCCAAGGACTAGATCAGCCCCAGCATTTT. This codes for CASSQGLDQPQHF.

The CDR3 sequence: CASSSVQGAGGNTIYF. The CDR3 DNA reads as TGTGCCAGCAGCTCAGTACAGGGAGCCGGTGGAAACACCATATATTTT. This sequence joins TRBV7-9 and TRBJ1-3; the D gene is possibly TRBD1 (6 bases). V shed 4 bases and J shed 3 bases, with 16 bases lying between them. CDR1 is SEHNR, CDR2 FQNEAQ, per germline (reference sequence). This CDR3 region has 16 residues.

The gene calls are TRBV6-6 and TRBJ2-1; 14 positions match TRBD2. Trimming took 5 bases from V and 4 from J; bases not matched to a gene: 7. The CDR3 consists of 17 residues. Germline lookup yields CDR1 MNHNY and CDR2 SVGAGI (reference sequence). CDR3 sequence (DNA): TGTGCCAGCAGTCCAGGGACTAGCGGGAGAAGGTACAATGAGCAGTTCTTC. Translating gives CASSPGTSGRRYNEQFF.

The chain employs TRBV5-1 and TRBJ1-1; TRBD1 matches at 8 bases. The CDR3 totals 16 residues. In germline, CDR1 is SGHRS, CDR2 YFSETQ. Unmatched junction bases numbered 8, after V lost 4 bases and J lost 0 bases. CDR3 amino acids: CASSPTYRGLNTEAFF. The CDR3 nucleotides read TGCGCCAGCAGCCCTACCTACAGGGGGTTGAACACTGAAGCTTTCTTT.

V is TRBV7-6 and J is TRBJ2-7; TRBD2 aligns across 8 bases. Per germline, CDR1 SGHVS and CDR2 FNYEAQ. The J segment lost 4 bases and the V segment lost 5 bases, leaving 13 bases of the junction unmatched. The CDR3 is 16 residues long. The CDR3 sequence: CASSPFPAGALYEQYF. CDR3 DNA sequence: TGTGCCAGCAGCCCATTCCCAGCGGGAGCTTTGTACGAGCAGTACTTC.

The V and J genes are TRBV27 and TRBJ2-5; D ambiguous. V was pared by 2 bases and J by 2 bases, with 6 bases between. Germline CDR1 MNHEY, CDR2 SMNVEV (reference sequence). The CDR3 is made up of 13 amino acids. CDR3 nucleotide sequence: TGTGCCAGCAGTTTAGTCCGTCAAGAGACCCAGTACTTC. This gives the protein CASSLVRQETQYF.

This chain joins TRBV7-2 and TRBJ2-5; no clear D gene. CDR1 is SGHTA and CDR2 is FQGNSA in the germline V gene. The CDR3 is 14 residues long. V was clipped by 1 base and J by 5 bases, with 11 bases between them. CDR3 nucleotide sequence: TGTGCCAGCAGCTTAGATATAGTCGTGGAGACCCAGTACTTC. Amino acids: CASSLDIVVETQYF.

This chain connects TRBV5-1 to TRBJ2-3, with D hard to call. The germline gives CDR1 SGHRS, CDR2 YFSETQ. The ends were cut back, 3 bases at V and 0 bases at J, with 11 bases in the middle. This CDR3 comprises 15 residues. The CDR3 DNA reads TGCGCCAGCAGCTATTTCTTGGCAAGCACAGATACGCAGTATTTT. Protein sequence: CASSYFLASTDTQYF. Looking up the rest from reference TRBV5-1 and TRBJ2-3 gives the full variable domain: KAGVTQTPRYLIKTRGQQVTLSCSPISGHRSVSWYQQTPGQGLQFLFEYFSETQRNKGNFPGRFSGRQFSNSRSEMNVSTLELGDSALYLCASSYFLASTDTQYFGPGTRLTVL.

The chain links TRBV10-1 to TRBJ2-4; 9 bases are shared with TRBD2. The CDR3 runs 19 residues. In germline, CDR1 is WNHNN, CDR2 SYGVQD (reference sequence). V was clipped by 7 bases and J by 2 bases; unmatched bases: 18. The CDR3 coding sequence is TGCGCCAGCATGTTGACACCAGCTGACAGCGGGGGGTCCAAAAACATTCAGTACTTC. Translation: CASMLTPADSGGSKNIQYF.

The chain has TRBV7-9 and TRBJ2-7, with 9 bases matching TRBD1. The CDR3 covers 14 residues. J lost 5 bases, V lost 5 bases, and 7 bases had no gene match. Germline V gene lookup returns CDR1 SEHNR and CDR2 FQNEAQ (reference sequence). CDR3 nucleotide sequence: TGTGCCAGCAGCCTTGGGACAGGGATCCACGAGCAGTACTTC. Translated: CASSLGTGIHEQYF.

CDR3 sequence (DNA): TGCGCCAGCAGCTTGGTAGGGACAGGGGCCCAAGAGACCCAGTACTTC. Translating gives CASSLVGTGAQETQYF. The gene calls are TRBV5-1 and TRBJ2-5; TRBD1 matches at 10 bases. V shed 0 bases and J 1 base; nucleotides not matched to a gene: 3. This CDR3 has 16 amino acids. CDR1 and CDR2 (germline): SGHRS, YFSETQ. The whole variable domain, remainder taken from reference TRBV5-1 and TRBJ2-5, is KAGVTQTPRYLIKTRGQQVTLSCSPISGHRSVSWYQQTPGQGLQFLFEYFSETQRNKGNFPGRFSGRQFSNSRSEMNVSTLELGDSALYLCASSLVGTGAQETQYFGPGTRLLVL.

V is TRBV7-3 and J is TRBJ1-1; D gene uncertain. Trimming removed 0 bases at V and 3 bases at J, with 8 bases between. CDR3 length: 14 residues. Germline CDR1 is SGHTA and CDR2 is FQGTGA. Written as DNA, the CDR3 is TGTGCCAGCAGCTTAACAAACGGTCACACTGAAGCTTTCTTT. Its protein is CASSLTNGHTEAFF.